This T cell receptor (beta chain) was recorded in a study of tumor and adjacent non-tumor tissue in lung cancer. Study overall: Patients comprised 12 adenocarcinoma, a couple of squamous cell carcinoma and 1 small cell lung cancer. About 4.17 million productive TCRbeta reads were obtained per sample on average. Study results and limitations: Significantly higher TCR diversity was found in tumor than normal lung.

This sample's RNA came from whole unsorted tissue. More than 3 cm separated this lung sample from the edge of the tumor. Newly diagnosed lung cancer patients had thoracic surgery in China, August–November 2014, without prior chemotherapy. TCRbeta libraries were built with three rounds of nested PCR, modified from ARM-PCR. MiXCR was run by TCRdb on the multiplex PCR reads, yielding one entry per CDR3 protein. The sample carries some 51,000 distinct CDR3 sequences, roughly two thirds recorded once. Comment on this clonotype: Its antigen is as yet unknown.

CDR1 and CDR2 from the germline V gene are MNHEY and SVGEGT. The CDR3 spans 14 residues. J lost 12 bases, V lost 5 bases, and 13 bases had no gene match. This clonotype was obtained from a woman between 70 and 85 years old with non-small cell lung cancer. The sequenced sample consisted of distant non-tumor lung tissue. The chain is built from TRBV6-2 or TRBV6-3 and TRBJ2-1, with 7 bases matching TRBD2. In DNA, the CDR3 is TGTGCCAGCAGTCGTCTTGCGGGAGTCAATATGCAGTTCTTC. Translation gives CASSRLAGVNMQFF.